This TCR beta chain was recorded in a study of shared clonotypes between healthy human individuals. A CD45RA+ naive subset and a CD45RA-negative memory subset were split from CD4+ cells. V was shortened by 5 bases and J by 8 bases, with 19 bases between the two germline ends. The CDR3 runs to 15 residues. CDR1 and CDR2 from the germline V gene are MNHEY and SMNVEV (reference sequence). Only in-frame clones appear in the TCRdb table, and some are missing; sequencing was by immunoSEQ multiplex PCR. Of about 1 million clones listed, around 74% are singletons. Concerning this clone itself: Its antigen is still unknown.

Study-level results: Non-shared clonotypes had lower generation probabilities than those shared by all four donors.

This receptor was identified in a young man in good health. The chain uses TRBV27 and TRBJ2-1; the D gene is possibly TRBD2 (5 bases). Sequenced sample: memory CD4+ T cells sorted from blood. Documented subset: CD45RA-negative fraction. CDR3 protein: CASSRTPTGIDEQFF. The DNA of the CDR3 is TGTGCCAGCAGTCGAACCCCTACCGGGATCGATGAGCAGTTCTTC.